This T cell receptor (beta chain) was captured by sequencing in a study of cytomegalovirus exposure and HLA in healthy donors. V trimming: 5 bases; J trimming: 10 bases; junction bases outside the gene matches: 10. Per the germline V gene, CDR1 is SGHTA and CDR2 is FQGNSA. The CDR3 has 15 residues. The PCR was carried out with 60 Vbeta primers and 13 Jbeta primers. Assay used: immunoSEQ multiplex PCR; TCRdb lists only in-frame clones, some missing. This sample has approximately 200,000 clones; around 79% occur once, and the top ten carry about 1.4%. The sample taken for sequencing was PBMCs. The clonotype originates from a girl aged 5 to 17 in good health and CMV-seropositive. The gene calls are TRBV7-2 and TRBJ1-4; 10 bases agree with TRBD1. CDR3 sequence: CASSGYGQGVGKLFF. CDR3 bases: TGTGCCAGCAGCGGCTACGGACAGGGGGTCGGAAAACTGTTTTTT.